A selection of T cell receptor beta chains follows, all from one sample in a study of shared clonotypes between healthy human individuals. The data were produced by immunoSEQ multiplex PCR, yet TCRdb's version contains in-frame clones alone and is incomplete. This sample carries approximately 500,000 clones, approximately 79% of them seen once, and the ten largest clones take 9.5% to 15%. Sequenced sample: PBMCs. All receptors come from a woman aged 40 to 50 in good health. Some clones in this sample may be carry-over from other donors' samples. The CDR3 runs from the conserved cysteine through the conserved F or W. The D gene is left open where the match is weak. A clone size is listed for some rows: how often the clone was seen (once, few, many), or a class if it is expanded.

J | size | V | D | CDR3 | DNA
TRBJ2-2 | few | TRBV10-3 | TRBD2 | CAISEASGRSGELFF | TGTGCCATCAGTGAGGCTAGCGGGAGGTCCGGGGAGCTGTTTTTT
TRBJ2-7 | NA | TRBV5-1 | TRBD1 | CASSTGAVYEQYF | TGCGCCAGTTCGACAGGGGCAGTATACGAGCAGTACTTC
TRBJ2-1 | NA | TRBV9 | NA | CASSVGPGEQFF | TGTGCCAGCAGCGTCGGACCCGGTGAGCAGTTCTTC
TRBJ2-7 | NA | TRBV5-1 | TRBD1 | CASSYGQANSYEQYF | TGCGCCAGCAGCTACGGACAGGCCAACTCCTACGAGCAGTACTTC
TRBJ2-7 | once | TRBV5-1 | NA | CASSEGRSYEQYF | TGCGCCAGCAGTGAGGGCAGGTCCTACGAGCAGTACTTC
TRBJ2-5 | NA | TRBV7-7 | NA | CASSRDFQETQYF | TGTGCCAGCAGCCGGGACTTCCAAGAGACCCAGTACTTC
TRBJ2-1 | NA | TRBV9 | TRBD2 | CASSAASGRSYNEQFF | TGTGCCAGCAGCGCCGCTAGCGGGAGGTCCTACAATGAGCAGTTCTTC
TRBJ2-5 | NA | TRBV5-1 | NA | CASSPDTEGETQYF | TGCGCCAGCAGCCCGGACACCGAGGGAGAGACCCAGTACTTC
TRBJ2-1 | NA | TRBV29-1 | TRBD2 | CSVSGRVTSGVYNEQFF | TGCAGCGTTTCAGGACGGGTAACTAGCGGGGTATACAATGAGCAGTTCTTC
TRBJ2-7 | NA | TRBV6-5 | NA | CATQTGSLYEQYF | TGTGCCACCCAGACAGGATCTCTCTACGAGCAGTACTTC
TRBJ2-5 | once | TRBV5-1 | NA | CASSRWGQQGQETQYF | TGCGCCAGCAGCCGTTGGGGGCAACAAGGACAAGAGACCCAGTACTTC
TRBJ1-2 | NA | TRBV30 | NA | CARIWNYGYTF | TGTGCCCGGATCTGGAACTATGGCTACACCTTC
TRBJ1-1 | NA | TRBV18 | NA | CASSPGVNTEAFF | TGTGCCAGCTCACCAGGCGTAAACACTGAAGCTTTCTTT
TRBJ2-3 | NA | TRBV11-2 | TRBD2 | CASSTPGLATDTQYF | TGTGCCAGCAGCACGCCGGGACTAGCGACAGATACGCAGTATTTT
TRBJ2-3 | once | TRBV19 | NA | CASTSTDTQYF | TGTGCCAGTACTTCCACAGATACGCAGTATTTT
TRBJ1-2 | NA | TRBV5-1 | NA | CASSPVGGNYGYTF | TGCGCCAGCAGCCCGGTGGGGGGGAACTATGGCTACACCTTC